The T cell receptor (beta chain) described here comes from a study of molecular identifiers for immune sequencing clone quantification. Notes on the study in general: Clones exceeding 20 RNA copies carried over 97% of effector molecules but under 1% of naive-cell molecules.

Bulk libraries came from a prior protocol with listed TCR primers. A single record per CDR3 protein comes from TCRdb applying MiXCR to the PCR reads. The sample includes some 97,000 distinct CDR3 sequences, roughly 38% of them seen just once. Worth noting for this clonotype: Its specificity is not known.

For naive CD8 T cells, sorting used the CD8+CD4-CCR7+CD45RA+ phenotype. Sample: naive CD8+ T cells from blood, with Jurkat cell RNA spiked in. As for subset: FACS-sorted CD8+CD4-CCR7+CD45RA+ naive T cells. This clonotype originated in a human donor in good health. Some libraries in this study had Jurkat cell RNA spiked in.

The CDR3 coding sequence is TGTGCCAGCAGTTTATTCGGCCAGTCCCAGCATTTT. As protein: CASSLFGQSQHF. V usage is TRBV6-2 or TRBV6-3 and J usage is TRBJ1-5; no clear D gene. V was clipped by 4 bases and J by 11 bases, with 12 bases between them. Germline V gene lookup returns CDR1 MNHEY and CDR2 SVGEGT. The CDR3 is 12 amino acids.